The 15 T cell receptor beta chains listed next were all sequenced from one sample in a study of human T cells and chemical hapten exposure. MiXCR, applied by TCRdb to the RACE reads, yields one record per CDR3 protein. Of about 380,000 distinct CDR3 sequences in the sample, about 4.4% were seen once. Regarding time point: patch test 1, 2 weeks after DPC sensitization. The sample's treatment: therapeutic diphenylcyclopropenone sensitization with weekly scalp DPC. The sample here was whole blood, taken in connection with sensitization to the hapten diphenylcyclopropenone (DPC). Receptor source: a woman aged 45-59 years with alopecia areata. Some clones in this sample may be carry-over from other donors' samples.

V and J are TRBV6-1 and TRBJ1-5, with unresolved D. The CDR3 is made up of 16 amino acids. Germline values: CDR1 MNHNS, CDR2 SASEGT. Between the trimmed V and J ends, which lost 2 bases and 5 bases, there was a span of 16 bases. For the CDR3, the DNA is TGTGCCAGCAGTGAATGGGCGGGATCCACCCATCAGCCCCAGCATTTT. Translated: CASSEWAGSTHQPQHF.

The chain carries TRBV6-2 or TRBV6-3 and TRBJ2-1; D possibly corresponds to TRBD1 (6 bases). Trimming removed 5 bases from V and 9 bases from J, with 14 bases in between. The CDR3 has 13 residues. Germline assignment: CDR1 MNHEY and CDR2 SVGEGT. This CDR3 is CASSASRGIEQFF. The CDR3 DNA follows: TGTGCCAGCAGTGCCTCCAGGGGCATTGAGCAGTTCTTC.

This clonotype appeared many times. The gene calls are TRBV9 and TRBJ2-7; 8 bases are a match to TRBD2. The germline V gene encodes CDR1 SGDLS and CDR2 YYNGEE. Losses at the gene ends were 0 bases for V and 4 bases for J; bases not matched to a gene: 12. This CDR3 comprises 17 residues. CDR3 coding DNA: TGTGCCAGCAGCGTAGGGCTCTCGGCGGGAGGATTTTACGAGCAGTACTTC. This translates into CASSVGLSAGGFYEQYF. Together with reference TRBV9 and TRBJ2-7, the CDR3 gives the full variable domain: DSGVTQTPKHLITATGQRVTLRCSPRSGDLSVYWYQQSLDQGLQFLIQYYNGEERAKGNILERFSAQQFPDLHSELNLSSLELGDSALYFCASSVGLSAGGFYEQYFGPGTRLTVT.

In its sample, this clonotype was seen many times. This sequence joins TRBV20-1 and TRBJ1-2, with D uncertain. V lost 3 bases and J lost 6, with 11 bases in between. Germline V gene data show CDR1 as DFQATT and CDR2 as SNEGSKA (reference sequence). The CDR3 is 12 amino acids. CDR3 sequence (DNA): TGCAGTGCTAGGGGAGTTTCGCATGGCTACACCTTC. Amino acid sequence: CSARGVSHGYTF.

The rearrangement uses TRBV5-5 and TRBJ2-2; D gene uncertain. CDR1 is SGHKS, CDR2 YYEKEE, per germline (reference sequence). Trimming stripped 5 bases from V and 2 bases from J, with 10 bases between. There are 14 residues in the CDR3. The chain's CDR3 is CASSTARNTGELFF. The CDR3 DNA sequence: TGTGCCAGCAGTACGGCCCGCAACACCGGGGAGCTGTTTTTT.

This clonotype was counted many times. The chain uses TRBV13 and TRBJ1-5, with D unclear. Between the trimmed V and J ends, which lost 0 bases and 5 bases, there was a span of 5 bases. The CDR3 has 13 amino acids. Germline CDR1 PRHDT, CDR2 FYEKMQ (reference sequence). Here the CDR3 DNA reads TGTGCCAGCAGCTTAGGCAGCTATCAGCCCCAGCATTTT. It is translated as CASSLGSYQPQHF.

The chain uses TRBV14 and TRBJ2-3, with 8 bases fitting TRBD1. The CDR3 sequence is 19 residues long. The germline V gene has CDR1 SGHDN and CDR2 FVKESK. V lost 0 bases and J lost 3; bases outside the gene matches: 14. CDR3 bases: TGTGCCAGCAGCCAAGATGAATGGGACAGGAACAAGCGGACAGATACGCAGTATTTT. Its translation is CASSQDEWDRNKRTDTQYF.

This clonotype came up many times. V gene TRBV5-5 combines with J gene TRBJ2-5, with TRBD2 matching over 12 bases. CDR1 SGHKS and CDR2 YYEKEE come from the germline V gene (reference sequence). With V trimmed by 1 base and J by 5 bases, 12 bases remained unmatched. CDR3 length: 18 residues. The CDR3 coding sequence is TGTGCCAGCAGCTTGACGAGTCTAGCGGGAGGGCCTCTCGAGACCCAGTACTTC. It encodes CASSLTSLAGGPLETQYF.

This clonotype was counted ten times or more. The chain uses TRBV6-2 or TRBV6-3 and TRBJ2-2; TRBD1 matches at 9 bases. The CDR3 spans 17 residues. The ends lost 2 bases at V and 2 bases at J; junction bases unmatched: 6. The V gene's germline CDR1 is MNHEY and CDR2 SVGEGT. CDR3 loop: CASSYARDRVNTGELFF. The CDR3 DNA follows: TGTGCCAGCAGTTACGCCCGGGACAGGGTAAACACCGGGGAGCTGTTTTTT.

The chain employs TRBV27 and TRBJ1-2, with TRBD1 as a possible D gene (6 bases). The V end was cut by 5 bases, the J end by 0 bases, with 25 bases between. From germline, CDR1 is MNHEY and CDR2 SMNVEV (reference sequence). This CDR3 region has 19 residues. CDR3 sequence: CASSNPDWTERSTNYGYTF. CDR3 in DNA: TGTGCCAGCAGTAACCCAGACTGGACAGAGCGCTCGACTAACTATGGCTACACCTTC.

This clonotype was seen a few times. A much larger clone sits a single nucleotide away, making a read error possible. V usage is TRBV15 and J usage is TRBJ1-5; tentative D call: TRBD1 (5 bases). The germline CDR1 and CDR2 sequences are LNHNV and YYDKDF (reference sequence). This CDR3 has 12 amino acids. Between the trimmed V and J ends, which lost 5 bases and 4 bases, there was a span of 6 bases. In DNA, the CDR3 is TGTGCCACCAGCGGGGGGAATCAGCCCCAGCATTTT. It yields the protein CATSGGNQPQHF. Filled out from reference TRBV15 and TRBJ1-5, the complete variable domain reads DAMVIQNPRYQVTQFGKPVTLSCSQTLNHNVMYWYQQKSSQAPKLLFHYYDKDFNNEADTPDNFQSRRPNTSFCFLDIRSPGLGDTAMYLCATSGGNQPQHFGDGTRLSIL.

This clonotype showed up many times. The V call is TRBV5-6, the J call TRBJ2-7; no clear D gene. This CDR3 has 13 residues. V was clipped by 4 bases and J by 2 bases, with 10 bases between them. In germline, CDR1 is SGHDT, CDR2 YYEEEE. For the CDR3, the DNA is TGTGCCAGCAGCCCACGGACCACCTACGAGCAGTACTTC. Amino acid sequence: CASSPRTTYEQYF.

This clonotype was detected ten times or more. This chain joins TRBV4-1 and TRBJ1-1, with 7 bases that match TRBD1. This CDR3 comprises 15 residues. After removal of 4 bases from V and 4 bases from J, the junction contained 9 bases not matched to a gene. CDR1 is MGHRA and CDR2 is YSYEKL in the germline V gene. The DNA for the CDR3 is TGCGCCAGCAGCCGCGACAGGGCTGCGGCCACTGAAGCTTTCTTT. Protein product: CASSRDRAAATEAFF.

The CDR3: CATSRDRGRGSTDTQYF. CDR3 bases: TGTGCCACCAGCAGAGATCGTGGGCGGGGAAGCACAGATACGCAGTATTTT. J is TRBJ2-3 and V is TRBV15; perhaps TRBD2 as D (6 bases). Looked up from germline, CDR1 is LNHNV and CDR2 is YYDKDF (reference sequence). The CDR3 extends over 17 amino acids. Between the trimmed V and J ends, which lost 0 bases and 0 bases, there was a span of 13 bases.

The chain is built from TRBV2 and TRBJ2-7; 8 nucleotides line up with TRBD2. This CDR3 is built from 15 residues. Germline loops: CDR1 SNHLY, CDR2 FYNNEI. After removal of 2 bases from V and 6 bases from J, the junction contained 9 bases not matched to a gene. CDR3 sequence: CASSEIGTRGGEQYF. CDR3 in DNA: TGTGCCAGCAGTGAAATTGGGACTAGAGGAGGCGAGCAGTACTTC.